The rows below give T cell receptor beta chains drawn from one sample of a study of monozygotic twins with inflammatory bowel disease. TCRdb re-called the 5' RACE reads; one entry per CDR3 protein, DNA not given. The table for this sample gives over 200,000 distinct CDR3 sequences. The sample consisted of blood. The source of these receptors is a human donor with ulcerative colitis or Crohn's disease, or a healthy co-twin of an affected twin (not recorded which). Each CDR3 is given with its conserved first and last residue.

CDR3aa	v_gene	j_gene
CASRLQSSYNSPLHF	TRBV19	TRBJ1-6
CASRGTTRSNSLLHF	TRBV2	TRBJ1-6
CASSLSVSKEDTIYF	TRBV5-1	TRBJ1-3
CASSQELAGGADTQYF	TRBV4-2	TRBJ2-3
CASSGSTGLHSYEQYF	TRBV7-9	TRBJ2-7
CASSLEGQYMNTEAFF	TRBV5-1	TRBJ1-1
CASSRTSGAVGELFF	TRBV12-3/TRBV12-4	TRBJ2-2
CAISDGRTGELFF	TRBV10-3	TRBJ2-2
CASSNRDRGNEAFF	TRBV12-3/TRBV12-4	TRBJ1-1
CARWTSAVYEQYF	TRBV5-1	TRBJ2-7
CSARDAGGTDTQYF	TRBV20-1	TRBJ2-3